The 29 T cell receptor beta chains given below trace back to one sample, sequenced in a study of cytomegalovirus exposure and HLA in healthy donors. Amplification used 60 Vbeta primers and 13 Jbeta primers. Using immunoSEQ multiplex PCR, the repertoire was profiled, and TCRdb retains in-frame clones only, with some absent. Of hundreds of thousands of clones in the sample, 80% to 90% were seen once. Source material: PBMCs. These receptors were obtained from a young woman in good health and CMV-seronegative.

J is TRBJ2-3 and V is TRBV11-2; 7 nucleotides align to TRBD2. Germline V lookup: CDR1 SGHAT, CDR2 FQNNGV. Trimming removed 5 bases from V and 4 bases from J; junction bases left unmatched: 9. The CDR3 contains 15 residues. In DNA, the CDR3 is TGTGCCAGCAGCCTAAGGATGGGAGGGCCAGATACGCAGTATTTT. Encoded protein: CASSLRMGGPDTQYF.

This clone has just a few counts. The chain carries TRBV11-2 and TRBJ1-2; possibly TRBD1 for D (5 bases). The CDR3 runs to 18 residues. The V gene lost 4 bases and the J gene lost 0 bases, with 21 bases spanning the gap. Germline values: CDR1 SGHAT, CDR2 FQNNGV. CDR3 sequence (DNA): TGTGCCAGCAGCTCCCCGTGGGGCGGGACGACAGCTAACTATGGCTACACCTTC. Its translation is CASSSPWGGTTANYGYTF.

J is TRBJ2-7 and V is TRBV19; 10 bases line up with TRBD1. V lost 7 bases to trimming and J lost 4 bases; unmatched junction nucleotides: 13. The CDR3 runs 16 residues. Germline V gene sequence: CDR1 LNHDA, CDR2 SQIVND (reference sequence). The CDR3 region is CASTQSGTGVLYEQYF. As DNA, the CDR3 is TGTGCCAGTACCCAATCCGGGACAGGGGTTTTATACGAGCAGTACTTC.

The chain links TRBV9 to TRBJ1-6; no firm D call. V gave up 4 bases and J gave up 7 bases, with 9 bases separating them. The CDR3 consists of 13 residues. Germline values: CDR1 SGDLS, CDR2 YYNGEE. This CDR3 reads CASSRSTNSPLHF. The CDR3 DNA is TGTGCCAGCAGCCGAAGTACAAATTCACCCCTCCACTTT.

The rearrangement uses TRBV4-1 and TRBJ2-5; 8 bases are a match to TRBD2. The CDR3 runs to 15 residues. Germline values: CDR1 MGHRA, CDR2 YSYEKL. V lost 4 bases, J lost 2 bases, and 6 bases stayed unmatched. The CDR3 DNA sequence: TGCGCCAGCAGCCCCTACGGGGGGGGGCAAGAGACCCAGTACTTC. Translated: CASSPYGGGQETQYF.

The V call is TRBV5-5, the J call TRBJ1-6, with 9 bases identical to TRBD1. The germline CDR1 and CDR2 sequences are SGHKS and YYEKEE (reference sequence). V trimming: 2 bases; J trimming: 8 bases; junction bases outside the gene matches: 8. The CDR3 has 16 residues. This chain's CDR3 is CASSLEPGTGYSPLHF. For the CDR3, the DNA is TGTGCCAGCAGCTTAGAACCCGGGACAGGGTATTCACCCCTCCACTTT.

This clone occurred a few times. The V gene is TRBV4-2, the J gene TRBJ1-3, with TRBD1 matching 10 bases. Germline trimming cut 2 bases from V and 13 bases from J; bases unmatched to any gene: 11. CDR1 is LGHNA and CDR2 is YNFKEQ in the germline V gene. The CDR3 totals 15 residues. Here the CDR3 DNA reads TGTGCCAGCAGCCAATACCGGGACAGGGGCGTACAGATATATTTT. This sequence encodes CASSQYRDRGVQIYF.

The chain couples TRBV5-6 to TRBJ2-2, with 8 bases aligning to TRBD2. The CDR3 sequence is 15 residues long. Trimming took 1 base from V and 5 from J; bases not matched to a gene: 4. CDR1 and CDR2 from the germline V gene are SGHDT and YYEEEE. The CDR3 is CASSLLSGSTGELFF. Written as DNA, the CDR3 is TGTGCCAGCAGCTTGTTAAGCGGGAGTACCGGGGAGCTGTTTTTT.

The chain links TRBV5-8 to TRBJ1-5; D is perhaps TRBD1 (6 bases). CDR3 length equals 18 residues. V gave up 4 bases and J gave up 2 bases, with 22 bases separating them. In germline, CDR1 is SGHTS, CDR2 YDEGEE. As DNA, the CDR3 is TGTGCCAGCAGCAGGTCCCTAACAGGGACGTCGGGCAATCAGCCCCAGCATTTT. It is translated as CASSRSLTGTSGNQPQHF.

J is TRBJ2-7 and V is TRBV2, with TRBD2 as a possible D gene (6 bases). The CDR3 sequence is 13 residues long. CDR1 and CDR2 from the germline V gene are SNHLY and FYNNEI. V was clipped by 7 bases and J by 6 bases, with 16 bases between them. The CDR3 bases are TGTGCCAGCATTGCGTGGGGGGTTGTCGAGCAGTACTTC. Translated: CASIAWGVVEQYF.

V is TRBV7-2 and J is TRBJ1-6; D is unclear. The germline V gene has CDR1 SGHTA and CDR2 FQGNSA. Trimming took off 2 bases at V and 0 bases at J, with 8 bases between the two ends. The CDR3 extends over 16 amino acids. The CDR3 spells CASSLKMSSYNSPLHF. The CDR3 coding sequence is TGTGCCAGCAGCTTAAAAATGAGCTCCTATAATTCACCCCTCCACTTT. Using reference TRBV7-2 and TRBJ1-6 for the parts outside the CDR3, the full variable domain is GAGVSQSPSNKVTEKGKDVELRCDPISGHTALYWYRQSLGQGLEFLIYFQGNSAPDKSGLPSDRFSAERTGGSVSTLTIQRTQQEDSAVYLCASSLKMSSYNSPLHFGNGTRLTVT.

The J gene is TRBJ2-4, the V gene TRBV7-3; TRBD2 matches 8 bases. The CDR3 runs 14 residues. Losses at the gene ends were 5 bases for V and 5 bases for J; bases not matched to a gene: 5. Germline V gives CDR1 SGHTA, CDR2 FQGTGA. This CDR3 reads CASSPRGGENIQYF. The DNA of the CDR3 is TGTGCCAGCAGCCCCCGGGGGGGTGAAAACATTCAGTACTTC.

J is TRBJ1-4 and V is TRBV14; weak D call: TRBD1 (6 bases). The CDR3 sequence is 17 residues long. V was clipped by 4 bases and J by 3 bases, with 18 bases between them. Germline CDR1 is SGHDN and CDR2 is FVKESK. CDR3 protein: CASSPWAGASSNEKLFF. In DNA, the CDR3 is TGTGCCAGCAGCCCCTGGGCAGGGGCAAGTTCTAATGAAAAACTGTTTTTT.

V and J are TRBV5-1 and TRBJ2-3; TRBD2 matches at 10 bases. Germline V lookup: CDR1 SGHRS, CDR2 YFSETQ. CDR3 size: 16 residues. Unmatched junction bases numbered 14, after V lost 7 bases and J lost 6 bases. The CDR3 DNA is TGCGCCAGCCTTAATCCTCTAGCGGGGGCCGGGGATACGCAGTATTTT. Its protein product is CASLNPLAGAGDTQYF.

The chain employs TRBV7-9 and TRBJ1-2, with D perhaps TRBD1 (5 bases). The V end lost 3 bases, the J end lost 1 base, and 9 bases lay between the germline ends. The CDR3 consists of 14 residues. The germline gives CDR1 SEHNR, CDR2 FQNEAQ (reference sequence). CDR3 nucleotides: TGTGCCAGCAGCTTTGCGGGACTTAACTATGGCTACACCTTC. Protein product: CASSFAGLNYGYTF.

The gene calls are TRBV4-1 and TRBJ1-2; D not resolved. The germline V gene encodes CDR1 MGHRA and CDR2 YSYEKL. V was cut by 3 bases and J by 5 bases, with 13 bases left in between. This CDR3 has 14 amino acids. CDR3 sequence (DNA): TGCGCCAGCAGCCAGATCGGGGAGCTTTATGGCTACACCTTC. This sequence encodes CASSQIGELYGYTF.

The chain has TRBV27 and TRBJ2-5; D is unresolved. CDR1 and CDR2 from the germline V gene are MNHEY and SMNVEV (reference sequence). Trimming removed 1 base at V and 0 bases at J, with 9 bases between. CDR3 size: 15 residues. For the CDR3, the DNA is TGTGCCAGCAGTTTATTATCGGAGTACCAAGAGACCCAGTACTTC. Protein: CASSLLSEYQETQYF.

Here the CDR3 reads CASSAFSNTEAFF. DNA of the CDR3: TGTGCCAGCAGCGCGTTTTCGAACACTGAAGCTTTCTTT. V is TRBV11-3 and J is TRBJ1-1, with D unresolved. The CDR3 length is 13 residues. CDR1 and CDR2 (germline): SGHNT, YENEEA. Trimming took off 5 bases at V and 1 base at J, with 8 bases between the two ends.

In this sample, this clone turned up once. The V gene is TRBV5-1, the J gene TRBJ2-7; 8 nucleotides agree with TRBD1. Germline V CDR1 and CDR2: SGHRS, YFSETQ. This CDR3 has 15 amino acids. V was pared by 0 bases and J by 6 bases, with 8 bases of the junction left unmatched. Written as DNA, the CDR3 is TGCGCCAGCAGCTTGGGACAGGGGAAGATAAGCGAGCAGTACTTC. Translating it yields CASSLGQGKISEQYF.

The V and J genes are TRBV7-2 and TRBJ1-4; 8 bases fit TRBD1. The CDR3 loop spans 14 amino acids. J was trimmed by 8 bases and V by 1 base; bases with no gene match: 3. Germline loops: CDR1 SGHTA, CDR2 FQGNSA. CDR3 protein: CASSLVAGGEKLFF. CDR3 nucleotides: TGTGCCAGCAGCTTAGTCGCAGGGGGCGAAAAACTGTTTTTT.

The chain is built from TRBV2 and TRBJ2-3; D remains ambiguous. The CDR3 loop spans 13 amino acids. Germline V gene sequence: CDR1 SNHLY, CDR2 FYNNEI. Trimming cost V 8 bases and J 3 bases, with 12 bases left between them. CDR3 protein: CASLAYQTDTQYF. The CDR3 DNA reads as TGTGCCAGCCTCGCGTATCAAACAGATACGCAGTATTTT.

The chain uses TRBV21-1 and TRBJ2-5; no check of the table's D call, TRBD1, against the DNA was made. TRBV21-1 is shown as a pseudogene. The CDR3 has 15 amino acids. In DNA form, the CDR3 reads TGTGCCAGCAGCAAAGCGCATGGGGCCCAAGAGACCCAGTACTTC. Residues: CASSKAHGAQETQYF.

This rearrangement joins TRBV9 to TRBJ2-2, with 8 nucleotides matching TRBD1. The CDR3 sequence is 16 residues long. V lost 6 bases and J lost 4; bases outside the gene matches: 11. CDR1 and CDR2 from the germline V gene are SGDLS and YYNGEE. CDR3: CASTRQGMRATGELFF. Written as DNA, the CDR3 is TGTGCCAGCACCAGACAGGGGATGCGAGCCACCGGGGAGCTGTTTTTT.

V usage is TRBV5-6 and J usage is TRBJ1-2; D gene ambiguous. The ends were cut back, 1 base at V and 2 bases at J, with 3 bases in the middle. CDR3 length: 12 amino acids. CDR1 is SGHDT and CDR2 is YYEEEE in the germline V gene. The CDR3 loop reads CASSLSNYGYTF. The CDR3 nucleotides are TGTGCCAGCAGCTTGTCGAACTATGGCTACACCTTC. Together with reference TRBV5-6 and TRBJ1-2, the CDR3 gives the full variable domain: DAGVTQSPTHLIKTRGQQVTLRCSPKSGHDTVSWYQQALGQGPQFIFQYYEEEERQRGNFPDRFSGHQFPNYSSELNVNALLLGDSALYLCASSLSNYGYTFGSGTRLTVV.

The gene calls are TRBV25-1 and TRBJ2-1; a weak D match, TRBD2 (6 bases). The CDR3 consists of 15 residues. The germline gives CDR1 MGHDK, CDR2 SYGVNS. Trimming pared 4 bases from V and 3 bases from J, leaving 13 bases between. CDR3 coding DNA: TGTGCCAGCAGTGGAGCCGGGGGAGACTACAATGAGCAGTTCTTC. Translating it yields CASSGAGGDYNEQFF.

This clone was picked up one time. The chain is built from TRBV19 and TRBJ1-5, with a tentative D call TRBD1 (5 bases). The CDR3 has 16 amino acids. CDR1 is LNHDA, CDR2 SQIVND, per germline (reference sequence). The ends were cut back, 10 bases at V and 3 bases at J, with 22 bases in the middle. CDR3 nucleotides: TGTGCCACCGGTAGGACATTAAGGAACAACAATCAGCCCCAGCATTTT. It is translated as CATGRTLRNNNQPQHF.

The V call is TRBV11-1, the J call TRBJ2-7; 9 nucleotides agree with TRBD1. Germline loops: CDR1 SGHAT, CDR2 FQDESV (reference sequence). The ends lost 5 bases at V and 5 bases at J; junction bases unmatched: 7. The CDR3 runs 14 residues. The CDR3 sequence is CASSRDRGLNEQYF. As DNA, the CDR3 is TGTGCCAGCAGCCGTGACAGGGGGTTGAACGAGCAGTACTTC.

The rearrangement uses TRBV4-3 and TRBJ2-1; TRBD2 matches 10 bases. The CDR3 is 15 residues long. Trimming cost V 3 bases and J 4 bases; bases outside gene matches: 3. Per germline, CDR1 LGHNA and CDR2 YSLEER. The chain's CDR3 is CASSHTSGAYNEQFF. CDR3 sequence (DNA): TGCGCCAGCAGCCACACTAGCGGGGCTTACAATGAGCAGTTCTTC.

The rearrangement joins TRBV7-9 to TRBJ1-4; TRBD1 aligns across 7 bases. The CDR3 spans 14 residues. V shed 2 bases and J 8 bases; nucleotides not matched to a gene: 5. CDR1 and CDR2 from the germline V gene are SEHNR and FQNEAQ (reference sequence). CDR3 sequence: CASSLRQGFEKLFF. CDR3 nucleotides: TGTGCCAGCAGCTTAAGACAGGGTTTCGAAAAACTGTTTTTT. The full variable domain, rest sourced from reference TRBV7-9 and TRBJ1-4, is DTGVSQNPRHKITKRGQNVTFRCDPISEHNRLYWYRQTLGQGPEFLTYFQNEAQLEKSRLLSDRFSAERPKGSFSTLEIQRTEQGDSAMYLCASSLRQGFEKLFFGSGTQLSVL.